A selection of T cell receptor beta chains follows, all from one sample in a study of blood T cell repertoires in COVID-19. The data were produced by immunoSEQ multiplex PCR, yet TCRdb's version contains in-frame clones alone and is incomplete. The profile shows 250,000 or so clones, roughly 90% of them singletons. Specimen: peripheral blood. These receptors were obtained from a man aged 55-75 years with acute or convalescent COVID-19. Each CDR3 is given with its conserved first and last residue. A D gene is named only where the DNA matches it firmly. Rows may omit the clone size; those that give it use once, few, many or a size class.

cdr3_aa: CASSLEETQYF
cdr3_nt: TGTGCCAGCAGTTTGGAGGAGACCCAGTACTTC
cdr3_length: 11
j_call: TRBJ2-5
clone_size: -
d_call: -
v_call: TRBV6-5

cdr3_aa: CAWSVTPGGTTGELFF
cdr3_nt: TGTGCCTGGAGTGTCACCCCAGGGGGGACAACCGGGGAGCTGTTTTTT
cdr3_length: 16
j_call: TRBJ2-2
clone_size: -
d_call: -
v_call: TRBV30

cdr3_aa: CASSLAGQTETQYF
cdr3_nt: TGTGCCAGCAGCTTAGCGGGTCAGACAGAGACCCAGTACTTC
cdr3_length: 14
j_call: TRBJ2-5
clone_size: -
d_call: -
v_call: TRBV5-4

cdr3_aa: CASGAGGPIQETQYF
cdr3_nt: TGTGCCAGCGGGGCGGGAGGGCCTATCCAAGAGACCCAGTACTTC
cdr3_length: 15
j_call: TRBJ2-5
clone_size: few
d_call: TRBD2
v_call: TRBV3-1/TRBV3-2

cdr3_aa: CASSELAGGPDTQYF
cdr3_nt: TGTGCCAGCAGTGAACTAGCGGGAGGGCCAGATACGCAGTATTTT
cdr3_length: 15
j_call: TRBJ2-3
clone_size: -
d_call: TRBD2
v_call: TRBV6-4

cdr3_aa: CASSQDQGRDYGYTF
cdr3_nt: TGCGCCAGCAGCCAAGATCAGGGCAGGGACTATGGCTACACCTTC
cdr3_length: 15
j_call: TRBJ1-2
clone_size: few
d_call: -
v_call: TRBV4-3

cdr3_aa: CASSPTGPGETQYF
cdr3_nt: TGTGCCAGCTCACCCACAGGGCCGGGGGAGACCCAGTACTTC
cdr3_length: 14
j_call: TRBJ2-5
clone_size: -
d_call: -
v_call: TRBV18

cdr3_aa: CASSQDAAGQPQHF
cdr3_nt: TGTGCCAGCAGCCAAGATGCGGCGGGTCAGCCCCAGCATTTT
cdr3_length: 14
j_call: TRBJ1-5
clone_size: -
d_call: -
v_call: TRBV3-1/TRBV3-2

cdr3_aa: CASSLRIPWGGEKLFF
cdr3_nt: TGTGCCAGCTCACTCAGAATACCCTGGGGGGGCGAAAAACTGTTTTTT
cdr3_length: 16
j_call: TRBJ1-4
clone_size: -
d_call: -
v_call: TRBV27

cdr3_aa: CAWSVDIGNTIYF
cdr3_nt: TGTGCCTGGAGTGTGGACATTGGAAACACCATATATTTT
cdr3_length: 13
j_call: TRBJ1-3
clone_size: -
d_call: -
v_call: TRBV30

cdr3_aa: CASIPGLTSMKAQHF
cdr3_nt: TGTGCCAGCATCCCGGGACTTACCTCTATGAAAGCCCAGCATTTT
cdr3_length: 15
j_call: TRBJ1-5
clone_size: -
d_call: -
v_call: TRBV28

cdr3_aa: CASSPDRGNTGELFF
cdr3_nt: TGTGCCAGTAGTCCGGACAGGGGTAACACCGGGGAGCTGTTTTTT
cdr3_length: 15
j_call: TRBJ2-2
clone_size: -
d_call: TRBD1
v_call: TRBV19

cdr3_aa: CASSLGTGDGYTF
cdr3_nt: TGTGCCAGCAGTTTAGGGACAGGGGATGGCTACACCTTC
cdr3_length: 13
j_call: TRBJ1-2
clone_size: -
d_call: TRBD1
v_call: TRBV12-3/TRBV12-4

cdr3_aa: CASSLLQGGEKLFF
cdr3_nt: TGTGCCAGCAGTTTGTTACAGGGGGGTGAAAAACTGTTTTTT
cdr3_length: 14
j_call: TRBJ1-4
clone_size: few
d_call: TRBD1
v_call: TRBV27

cdr3_aa: CASSPYSGMGGEQFF
cdr3_nt: TGTGCCAGTAGTCCCTATAGCGGGATGGGCGGTGAGCAGTTCTTC
cdr3_length: 15
j_call: TRBJ2-1
clone_size: -
d_call: TRBD2
v_call: TRBV19

cdr3_aa: CATQEGQETRETQYF
cdr3_nt: TGTGCCACCCAGGAGGGGCAAGAGACCCGAGAGACCCAGTACTTC
cdr3_length: 15
j_call: TRBJ2-5
clone_size: -
d_call: -
v_call: TRBV19

cdr3_aa: CASSRKGLALSNEQFF
cdr3_nt: TGTGCCAGCAGCCGAAAAGGGCTAGCGCTATCCAATGAGCAGTTCTTC
cdr3_length: 16
j_call: TRBJ2-1
clone_size: -
d_call: -
v_call: TRBV6-2/TRBV6-3

cdr3_aa: CASSLGGLAEYEQYF
cdr3_nt: TGTGCCAGCAGCTTGGGGGGACTAGCAGAATACGAGCAGTACTTC
cdr3_length: 15
j_call: TRBJ2-7
clone_size: few
d_call: TRBD2
v_call: TRBV5-4

cdr3_aa: CASSSLTGDGYTF
cdr3_nt: TGTGCCAGCAGCTCACTGACAGGGGATGGCTACACCTTC
cdr3_length: 13
j_call: TRBJ1-2
clone_size: few
d_call: TRBD1
v_call: TRBV6-6

cdr3_aa: CASSPDRGPGNTIYF
cdr3_nt: TGTGCCAGCAGCCCAGACAGGGGACCTGGAAACACCATATATTTT
cdr3_length: 15
j_call: TRBJ1-3
clone_size: once
d_call: TRBD1
v_call: TRBV6-2/TRBV6-3

cdr3_aa: CASSSKTGENSF
cdr3_nt: TGTGCCAGTAGTTCCAAGACAGGGGAAAACTCCTTC
cdr3_length: 12
j_call: TRBJ2-7
clone_size: -
d_call: TRBD1
v_call: TRBV19

cdr3_aa: CASSPVGAGEPYEQYF
cdr3_nt: TGTGCCAGCTCACCTGTGGGGGCTGGGGAACCTTACGAGCAGTACTTC
cdr3_length: 16
j_call: TRBJ2-7
clone_size: many
d_call: -
v_call: TRBV18

cdr3_aa: CASSGQAPGNIQYF
cdr3_nt: TGTGCCAGCTCTGGACAGGCACCCGGAAACATTCAGTACTTC
cdr3_length: 14
j_call: TRBJ2-4
clone_size: -
d_call: TRBD1
v_call: TRBV18

cdr3_aa: CASSLPSTGGNEKLFF
cdr3_nt: TGCGCCAGCAGCTTGCCCTCGACAGGGGGGAATGAAAAACTGTTTTTT
cdr3_length: 16
j_call: TRBJ1-4
clone_size: once
d_call: TRBD1
v_call: TRBV5-1

cdr3_aa: CASSLGLAGGLDEQYF
cdr3_nt: TGTGCCAGCAGTTTAGGACTAGCGGGAGGGCTTGACGAGCAGTACTTC
cdr3_length: 16
j_call: TRBJ2-7
clone_size: -
d_call: TRBD2
v_call: TRBV28

cdr3_aa: CASSITGRPDTQYF
cdr3_nt: TGTGCCAGTAGTATCACAGGGCGGCCAGATACGCAGTATTTT
cdr3_length: 14
j_call: TRBJ2-3
clone_size: -
d_call: -
v_call: TRBV19

cdr3_aa: CASSPGGAVSSPLHF
cdr3_nt: TGTGCCAGCTCACCAGGCGGGGCTGTCTCTTCACCCCTCCACTTT
cdr3_length: 15
j_call: TRBJ1-6
clone_size: -
d_call: -
v_call: TRBV18

cdr3_aa: CASSVSGESEQYF
cdr3_nt: TGTGCCAGCAGCGTATCTGGGGAGAGCGAGCAGTACTTC
cdr3_length: 13
j_call: TRBJ2-7
clone_size: -
d_call: -
v_call: TRBV9

cdr3_aa: CASRPWSQGLNTEAFF
cdr3_nt: TGTGCCAGCAGGCCTTGGTCGCAGGGTCTGAACACTGAAGCTTTCTTT
cdr3_length: 16
j_call: TRBJ1-1
clone_size: -
d_call: -
v_call: TRBV5-6

cdr3_aa: CSVSRGQGYEQYF
cdr3_nt: TGCAGCGTTTCCCGCGGCCAGGGATACGAGCAGTACTTC
cdr3_length: 13
j_call: TRBJ2-7
clone_size: -
d_call: -
v_call: TRBV29-1

cdr3_aa: CASSFLGPGQGNNEQFF
cdr3_nt: TGTGCCAGCAGTTTCTTAGGACCGGGACAGGGGAACAATGAGCAGTTCTTC
cdr3_length: 17
j_call: TRBJ2-1
clone_size: -
d_call: TRBD1
v_call: TRBV28

cdr3_aa: CASSGTGLLSYEQYF
cdr3_nt: TGTGCCAGCAGTGGGACAGGTTTACTCTCCTACGAGCAGTACTTC
cdr3_length: 15
j_call: TRBJ2-7
clone_size: -
d_call: TRBD1
v_call: TRBV11-2

cdr3_aa: CASSLRQLNEQFF
cdr3_nt: TGTGCCAGCAGCCTTCGACAGCTCAATGAGCAGTTCTTC
cdr3_length: 13
j_call: TRBJ2-1
clone_size: few
d_call: -
v_call: TRBV13

cdr3_aa: CASSPLALHF
cdr3_nt: TGTGCCAGCAGCCCCTTAGCCCTCCACTTT
cdr3_length: 10
j_call: TRBJ1-6
clone_size: few
d_call: -
v_call: TRBV27

cdr3_aa: CSLSGQGNTEAFF
cdr3_nt: TGCAGCCTGTCGGGACAGGGGAACACTGAAGCTTTCTTT
cdr3_length: 13
j_call: TRBJ1-1
clone_size: -
d_call: TRBD1
v_call: TRBV29-1

cdr3_aa: CASSQLRDTEAFF
cdr3_nt: TGTGCCAGCAGCCAATTGAGGGACACTGAAGCTTTCTTT
cdr3_length: 13
j_call: TRBJ1-1
clone_size: -
d_call: -
v_call: TRBV14

cdr3_aa: CAINWEPRAANTGELFF
cdr3_nt: TGTGCCATCAATTGGGAGCCCCGGGCCGCGAACACCGGGGAGCTGTTTTTT
cdr3_length: 17
j_call: TRBJ2-2
clone_size: -
d_call: -
v_call: TRBV10-3

cdr3_aa: CASSVIAGANIQYF
cdr3_nt: TGTGCCAGCAGTGTCATAGCGGGGGCAAACATTCAGTACTTC
cdr3_length: 14
j_call: TRBJ2-4
clone_size: -
d_call: TRBD2
v_call: TRBV5-6